This passage covers 26 T cell receptor beta chains from one sample sequenced in a study of shared clonotypes between healthy human individuals. TCRdb's copy holds only in-frame clones and misses some; the assay was immunoSEQ multiplex PCR. The sample yields roughly 2,500,000 clones, 93% seen once. Input material: naive CD4+ T cells from PBMCs. Stated subset: CD45RA+ positively selected. Receptor source: a man between 18 and 35 years old in good health. Some clones in this sample may be carry-over from other donors' samples.

The chain is built from TRBV11-3 and TRBJ1-3; no firm D call. Germline loops: CDR1 SGHNT, CDR2 YENEEA. V dropped 2 bases and J dropped 2 bases, with 10 bases sitting between them. CDR3 size: 15 residues. CDR3 nucleotide sequence: TGTGCCAGCAGCTTACGGTCTGGGGCTGGAAACACCATATATTTT. Translation: CASSLRSGAGNTIYF.

The gene calls are TRBV7-3 and TRBJ2-6; perhaps TRBD1 as D (5 bases). CDR3 length equals 17 residues. CDR1 is SGHTA, CDR2 FQGTGA, per germline. The V end lost 3 bases, the J end lost 0 bases, and 12 bases lay between the germline ends. The CDR3 reads CASSLSGSSSGANVLTF. The CDR3 DNA follows: TGTGCCAGCAGCTTGTCAGGGTCCAGCTCTGGGGCCAACGTCCTGACTTTC.

The chain carries TRBV28 and TRBJ2-2; D possibly uses TRBD1 or TRBD2 (7 bases each). V was shortened by 10 bases and J by 3 bases, with 18 bases between the two germline ends. Germline lookup yields CDR1 MDHEN and CDR2 SYDVKM. This CDR3 has 15 amino acids. The CDR3 nucleotides are TGTGCCATCCAAAGGGGGGGGACAGACACCGGGGAGCTGTTTTTT. It specifies CAIQRGGTDTGELFF.

This clone was observed a single time. This chain joins TRBV5-1 and TRBJ2-5; possibly TRBD1 or TRBD2 for D (5 bases each). Per the germline V gene, CDR1 is SGHRS and CDR2 is YFSETQ. Trimming left V 0 bases short and J 5 bases short, with 5 bases between. The CDR3 contains 12 residues. The CDR3 bases are TGCGCCAGCAGCTTGGGGGACGAGACCCAGTACTTC. This gives the protein CASSLGDETQYF.

The chain is built from TRBV10-3 and TRBJ2-7; D call uncertain. Per the germline V gene, CDR1 is ENHRY and CDR2 is SYGVKD. This CDR3 is built from 15 residues. V was shortened by 0 bases and J by 3 bases, with 12 bases between the two germline ends. CDR3 DNA sequence: TGTGCCATCAGTGAGTCAGCCAGTTTCTACTACGAGCAGTACTTC. It codes for CAISESASFYYEQYF.

This chain connects TRBV14 to TRBJ2-6; no firm D call. Trimming left V 5 bases short and J 0 bases short, with 5 bases between. CDR1 is SGHDN and CDR2 is FVKESK in the germline V gene. The CDR3 contains 14 residues. CDR3 in amino acids: CASSWTSGANVLTF. The CDR3 coding sequence is TGTGCCAGCAGCTGGACCTCTGGGGCCAACGTCCTGACTTTC.

The chain has TRBV6-6 and TRBJ2-3; the match to TRBD2 covers 12 bases. Germline CDR1 MNHNY, CDR2 SVGAGI (reference sequence). This CDR3 comprises 13 residues. The J segment lost 8 bases and the V segment lost 4 bases, leaving 1 base of the junction unmatched. CDR3 in amino acids: CASSSGLAGTQYF. The CDR3 region has the DNA TGTGCCAGCAGTTCGGGACTAGCGGGTACGCAGTATTTT.

The chain links TRBV23-1 to TRBJ1-2, with unresolved D. TRBV23-1 has ORF status, its function being uncertain. Trimming removed 3 bases at V and 6 bases at J, with 14 bases between. The CDR3 is made up of 14 amino acids. CDR3 sequence: CASSQAGQKDGYTF. The CDR3 coding sequence is TGCGCCAGCAGTCAGGCCGGCCAAAAGGATGGCTACACCTTC.

This clone was picked up one time. J is TRBJ2-7 and V is TRBV7-8, with TRBD2 as a possible D gene (5 bases). The V end was cut by 5 bases, the J end by 3 bases, with 11 bases between. CDR3 size: 13 residues. CDR1 and CDR2 (germline): SGHVS, FQNEAQ. CDR3 DNA sequence: TGTGCCAGCAGCCCCCAGAGGGACTACGAGCAGTACTTC. Its protein is CASSPQRDYEQYF.

The chain joins TRBV6-6 to TRBJ1-4, with D possibly matching TRBD1 (6 bases). CDR1 and CDR2 from the germline V gene are MNHNY and SVGAGI (reference sequence). Trimming left V 9 bases short and J 8 bases short, with 22 bases between. The CDR3 covers 15 residues. CDR3 loop: CASSGGAAGEEKLFF. The CDR3 DNA reads TGTGCCAGTTCCGGGGGCGCAGCGGGAGAAGAAAAACTGTTTTTT.

As regards this clone: The same CDR3 is also encoded by other DNA sequences in this sample. CDR3 nucleotides: TGTGCCAGCAGCTTAGGTCTCAGCACAGATACGCAGTATTTT. Translated: CASSLGLSTDTQYF. The rearrangement links TRBV11-3 to TRBJ2-3; D remains ambiguous. Germline assignment: CDR1 SGHNT and CDR2 YENEEA. The CDR3 length is 14 residues. Trimming took off 1 base at V and 0 bases at J, with 5 bases between the two ends.

This chain uses TRBV6-1 with TRBJ1-4; D gene uncertain. Germline V gene data show CDR1 as MNHNS and CDR2 as SASEGT. The CDR3 length is 11 residues. The V end was cut by 6 bases, the J end by 4 bases, with 3 bases between. The CDR3, as DNA: TGTGCCAGCAGGGTTAATGAAAAACTGTTTTTT. This codes for CASRVNEKLFF.

Comments on this clone: Other DNA sequences in the same sample also yield this CDR3. The chain carries TRBV4-3 and TRBJ1-5; the D gene is possibly TRBD1 (5 bases). V lost 0 bases and J 7 bases, leaving 13 bases between the germline ends. CDR1 is LGHNA, CDR2 YSLEER, per germline. This CDR3 region has 15 residues. CDR3 loop: CASSQDGGGGQPQHF. The CDR3 DNA follows: TGCGCCAGCAGCCAAGATGGGGGGGGAGGGCAGCCCCAGCATTTT.

The chain carries TRBV21-1 and TRBJ2-7. TRBV21-1 corresponds to a pseudogene. This CDR3 contains 15 residues. This chain's CDR3 is CASRGRTVPGGEQYF. CDR3 nucleotide sequence: TGTGCCAGCAGGGGCAGGACAGTCCCTGGGGGGGAGCAGTACTTC.

The chain carries TRBV20-1 and TRBJ2-7, with D possibly being TRBD1 or TRBD2 (5 bases each). Trimming cost V 6 bases and J 9 bases, with 15 bases left between them. The CDR3 extends over 11 amino acids. The germline V gene has CDR1 DFQATT and CDR2 SNEGSKA (reference sequence). In DNA form, the CDR3 reads TGCAGTGCCACGAAAGGGGAGCGGCAGTACTTC. It translates to CSATKGERQYF.

V gene TRBV2 combines with J gene TRBJ2-3, with 9 bases matching TRBD2. The J segment lost 2 bases and the V segment lost 10 bases, leaving 7 bases of the junction unmatched. Germline V gives CDR1 SNHLY, CDR2 FYNNEI. The CDR3 spans 14 residues. The CDR3 here is CAKLAGGSTDTQYF. CDR3 DNA: TGTGCCAAACTAGCGGGCGGTTCCACAGATACGCAGTATTTT.

The CDR3 spells CASSATTGIAEAFF. As DNA, the CDR3 is TGTGCCAGCTCAGCTACGACAGGGATCGCTGAAGCTTTCTTT. The J gene is TRBJ1-1, the V gene TRBV18; 7 bases are shared with TRBD1. J was trimmed by 6 bases and V by 5 bases; bases with no gene match: 9. The CDR3 covers 14 residues. Germline lookup yields CDR1 KGHSH and CDR2 LQKENI.

DNA of the CDR3: TGTGCCAGCAGCACAAGACAGGGGGCGAGGGAGCTGTTTTTT. Translation gives CASSTRQGARELFF. The chain is built from TRBV7-2 and TRBJ2-2; TRBD1 agrees at 10 bases. CDR3 length: 14 residues. J gave up 9 bases and V 5 bases, and 6 bases lay outside the gene matches. Per the germline V gene, CDR1 is SGHTA and CDR2 is FQGNSA. Drawing the rest from reference TRBV7-2 and TRBJ2-2, the complete variable domain is GAGVSQSPSNKVTEKGKDVELRCDPISGHTALYWYRQSLGQGLEFLIYFQGNSAPDKSGLPSDRFSAERTGGSVSTLTIQRTQQEDSAVYLCASSTRQGARELFFGEGSRLTVL.

V gene TRBV5-1 combines with J gene TRBJ1-1, with 7 bases identical to TRBD1. The ends lost 4 bases at V and 0 bases at J; junction bases unmatched: 9. CDR3 length equals 16 residues. The germline CDR1 and CDR2 sequences are SGHRS and YFSETQ. The CDR3 sequence is CASSPPAGGLNTEAFF. The DNA for the CDR3 is TGCGCCAGCAGCCCCCCGGCAGGGGGGTTGAACACTGAAGCTTTCTTT.

This clone was seen once. The V and J genes are TRBV28 and TRBJ1-2; a possible D gene is TRBD1 (6 bases). The germline V gene has CDR1 MDHEN and CDR2 SYDVKM. The CDR3 covers 14 residues. Trimming cost V 7 bases and J 6 bases, with 18 bases left between them. CDR3 sequence reads: CASTLSGGANGYTF. In nucleotides, the CDR3 is TGTGCCAGCACCCTTTCGGGGGGCGCGAATGGCTACACCTTC.

As to this clone: Other DNA sequences of this sample code for an identical CDR3. The rearrangement links TRBV18 to TRBJ2-5; D is unresolved. The V gene lost 3 bases and the J gene lost 1 base, with 9 bases spanning the gap. This CDR3 comprises 14 residues. The germline V gene encodes CDR1 KGHSH and CDR2 LQKENI. CDR3 sequence reads: CASSPLTVQETQYF. CDR3 DNA: TGTGCCAGCTCACCTTTGACGGTCCAAGAGACCCAGTACTTC.

Comments on this clone: The same CDR3 is also encoded by other DNA sequences in this sample. This chain uses TRBV7-3 with TRBJ2-3, with unresolved D. V shed 0 bases and J shed 2 bases, with 9 bases lying between them. The CDR3 spans 15 residues. The V gene's germline CDR1 is SGHTA and CDR2 FQGTGA. The CDR3: CASSLTGSDTDTQYF. The CDR3 DNA follows: TGTGCCAGCAGCTTAACGGGATCGGACACAGATACGCAGTATTTT.

This clone showed up just once. Different DNA sequences within this sample yield the same CDR3. The chain uses TRBV5-1 and TRBJ2-7; 8 nucleotides line up with TRBD2. J lost 2 bases, V lost 0 bases, and 4 bases had no gene match. Germline V gives CDR1 SGHRS, CDR2 YFSETQ. The CDR3 loop spans 15 amino acids. The CDR3 DNA follows: TGCGCCAGCAGCTTGGTTGTAGCGGGAACCTACGAGCAGTACTTC. Its protein is CASSLVVAGTYEQYF.

The CDR3 nucleotides are TGTGCCAGCAGCTTAGGATTAACAGGGGGCCTCACCGGGGAGCTGTTTTTT. This sequence encodes CASSLGLTGGLTGELFF. J is TRBJ2-2 and V is TRBV11-3; 9 nucleotides line up with TRBD1. Trimming cost V 1 base and J 4 bases; bases outside gene matches: 7. In germline, CDR1 is SGHNT, CDR2 YENEEA. The CDR3 loop spans 17 amino acids.

The V call is TRBV19, the J call TRBJ1-1; D is uncertain. CDR3 length: 16 residues. V lost 4 bases and J 0 bases, leaving 15 bases between the germline ends. Germline V gives CDR1 LNHDA, CDR2 SQIVND (reference sequence). CDR3 sequence reads: CASSTADRLMNTEAFF. CDR3 DNA sequence: TGTGCCAGTAGTACGGCCGATCGGCTTATGAACACTGAAGCTTTCTTT.

The genes are TRBV28 and TRBJ2-2; unclear D gene. Germline CDR1 is MDHEN and CDR2 is SYDVKM. With 6 bases removed from V and 1 base from J, the gap between germline ends came to 9 bases. The CDR3 has 14 amino acids. CDR3 DNA sequence: TGTGCCAGCAGCTTCCATGGGAACACCGGGGAGCTGTTTTTT. Protein: CASSFHGNTGELFF.